The present T cell receptor beta chain was sequenced within a study of CD8+CD57+ T cells in acquired aplastic anemia (dated by TCRdb to the late 2010s). Study-wide context: DNA extracted from sorted CD4+ and CD8+ cells had a mean of roughly 3.4 ug, with a range of roughly 0.2 to 27.4 ug. An average of approximately 9.8 million reads for CD4+ cells and 11 million to 12 million reads for CD8+ cells was obtained from healthy donor samples.

The study deep-sequenced TCR repertoires of sorted CD4+ and CD8+ blood T cells from severe aplastic anemia patients and healthy subjects. Ficoll-Paque density gradient centrifugation was used to isolate peripheral blood mononuclear cells. Before DNA was extracted, CD4+ and CD8+ T cells were sorted using either FACS or magnetic beads. Remarks on this clonotype: No cognate antigen has been identified for it. No per-base quality is available; no much larger clone lies one base away.

Profiling of TCR beta VDJ combinations and CDR3 sequences used genomic DNA as the template. TCR repertoire sequencing was run on an Illumina HiSeq 2000. The authors processed their data as follows. Repertoires were assessed using TRBV/TRBJ rearrangement plots, CDR3 size and DJ length profiles, and Simpson's diversity index. The most abundant DNA sequence in the deep sequencing data was taken as the immunodominant clone. CDR3 amino acid sequences were checked for sharing across subjects and were also compared against the VDJdb database and published repertoires. TCRdb applied fastp at Q25 and MiXCR to the public reads, then kept only in-frame beta chains. Rows are unified per CDR3 protein, each entry keeping the most common DNA and genes. TCRdb assigned the V and J calls; the authors' analysis was not used. A total of roughly 160,000 distinct CDR3 sequences appear in this sample, 63% of them only once. The ten largest make up roughly 44% of the sample.

The CDR3, from cysteine to phenylalanine, totals 14 residues. The only DNA kept is the CDR3, 42 bases in frame from the first base. V is reduced by 3 bases and J by 2 bases, leaving a spacing of 12 bases between them. Via the germline V gene, CDR1 is SGHRS and CDR2 YFSETQ. The paper's findings and limits, for the study overall: No significant difference in CD8+ Simpson's diversity was found between patients and healthy controls (P=0.060). Although roughly 30 CD8+ CDR3 sequences were shared by patients and controls, these sequences appeared highly expressed in patients and within the immunodominant clones of patients.

This sequence originates from a human donor in good health. The V and J segments used are TRBV5-1 and TRBJ2-7; no confident D gene assignment can be made. The sequenced sample was sorted CD4+, CD8+, or CD8+CD57+ T cells (not recorded which) from PBMCs. The DNA is as follows: TGCGCCAGCAGCTCCGAAGGGCCTCCCTACGAGCAGTACTTC. The resulting protein is CASSSEGPPYEQYF.